The sample holds many counts of the clone carrying this T cell receptor beta chain. Its antigen remains unknown. This record belongs to a study of CD8 T cells in ankylosing spondylitis. Using its own MiXCR run on the 5' RACE reads, TCRdb lists one record per CDR3 protein. This sample has just over 350,000 distinct CDR3 sequences, with about 20% found just once. Study results and caveats: Earlier literature documents some of the motif variants in reactive arthritis synovial fluid and blood. Apparently characteristic of ankylosing spondylitis blood was a TCR beta motif (under ten highly homologous variants).

Sequenced: blood, either unsorted or a sorted T cell fraction (not recorded which). The sequence was obtained from a male donor with ankylosing spondylitis or in good health (not recorded which).

The CDR3 coding sequence is TGCGCCAGCAGCCAGGAAGGGAGTCCCAATGAGCAGTTCTTC. Amino acids: CASSQEGSPNEQFF. The chain links TRBV4-1 to TRBJ2-1, with D possibly matching TRBD2 (5 bases). Germline CDR1 is MGHRA and CDR2 is YSYEKL. The CDR3 runs 14 residues. The germline V and J ends were trimmed by 3 bases and 6 bases, with 12 bases remaining between them.